What follows describes a single T cell receptor (beta chain). The antigen is not known. The TCR beta profiling, which covered VDJ combination and CDR3 sequence, was carried out using genomic DNA as the template. A single record per CDR3 protein comes from TCRdb applying MiXCR to the reads. The repertoire holds hundreds of thousands of distinct CDR3 sequences, with 65% to 75% as singletons. Germline values: CDR1 SGHRS, CDR2 YFSETQ. Deletions cut 3 bases from V and 9 bases from J, with 16 bases between. This CDR3 contains 13 residues. The data were obtained in a study of CD8+CD57+ T cells in acquired aplastic anemia. Overall study context: Sorted CD4+ plus CD8+ cells gave DNA averaging about 3.2 ug. There were 11 million or so reads, on average, for CD4+ cells from healthy donors. Regarding the study as a whole: Researchers reported that CD8+ Simpson's diversity was not significantly different in patients versus controls. It was found that twenty-nine CD8+ CDR3 sequences were shared between patients and controls.

The source material was sorted CD4+, CD8+, or CD8+CD57+ T cells (not recorded which) from PBMCs. The rearrangement uses TRBV5-1 and TRBJ2-7; no clear D. The sequence came from a human donor in good health, serving as a control. The CDR3 DNA is TGCGCCAGCAGCTCACGAAGGTACTACACGCAGTACTTC. It specifies CASSSRRYYTQYF.